This T cell receptor (beta chain) was captured by sequencing in a study of cytomegalovirus exposure and HLA in healthy donors. Study-wide results and limits: The authors listed 164 TCR beta chains as cytomegalovirus-associated. Among TCR sequences, most were rare, though some public TCRs appeared in many donors. Analyzed later, most CMV-associated TCR beta chains appeared HLA-restricted.

CDR1 is SNHLY, CDR2 FYNNEI, per germline. The V end was cut by 6 bases, the J end by 6 bases, with 18 bases between. This CDR3 has 15 residues. Comments on this clone: Its antigen remains unidentified.

Each donor's status was that of a healthy bone marrow donor. A multiplex PCR was run with 60 Vbeta primers and 13 Jbeta primers. TCRdb's table, derived via immunoSEQ multiplex PCR, lists solely in-frame clones and lacks some. The sample lists about 65,000 clones, around 77% seen once, with 4% to 5.5% in the top ten. Sample: PBMCs. This clonotype was sampled from a woman aged 25 to 39 in good health and CMV-seronegative. V usage is TRBV2 and J usage is TRBJ1-5; a possible D gene is TRBD1 (6 bases). This CDR3 reads CASRFQGLSTQPQHF. The CDR3, as DNA: TGTGCCAGCAGGTTTCAGGGGCTATCAACTCAGCCCCAGCATTTT.